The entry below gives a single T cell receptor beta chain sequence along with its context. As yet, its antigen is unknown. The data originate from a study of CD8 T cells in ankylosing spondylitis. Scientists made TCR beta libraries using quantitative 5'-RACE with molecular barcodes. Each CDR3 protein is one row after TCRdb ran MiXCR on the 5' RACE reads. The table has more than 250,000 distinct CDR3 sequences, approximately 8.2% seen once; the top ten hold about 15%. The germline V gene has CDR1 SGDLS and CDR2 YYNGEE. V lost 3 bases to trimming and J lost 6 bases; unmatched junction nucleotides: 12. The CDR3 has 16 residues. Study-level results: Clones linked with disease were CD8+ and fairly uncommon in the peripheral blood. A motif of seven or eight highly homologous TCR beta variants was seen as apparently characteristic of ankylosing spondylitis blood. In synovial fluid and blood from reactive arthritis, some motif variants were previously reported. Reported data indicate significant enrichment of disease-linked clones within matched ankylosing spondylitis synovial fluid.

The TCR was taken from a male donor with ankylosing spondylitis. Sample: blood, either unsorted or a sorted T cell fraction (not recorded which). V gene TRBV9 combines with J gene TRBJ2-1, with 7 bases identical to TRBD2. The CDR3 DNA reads TGTGCCAGCAGCGCTGGCAGCCTAGCGGTAGTCAATGAGCAGTTCTTC. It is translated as CASSAGSLAVVNEQFF.